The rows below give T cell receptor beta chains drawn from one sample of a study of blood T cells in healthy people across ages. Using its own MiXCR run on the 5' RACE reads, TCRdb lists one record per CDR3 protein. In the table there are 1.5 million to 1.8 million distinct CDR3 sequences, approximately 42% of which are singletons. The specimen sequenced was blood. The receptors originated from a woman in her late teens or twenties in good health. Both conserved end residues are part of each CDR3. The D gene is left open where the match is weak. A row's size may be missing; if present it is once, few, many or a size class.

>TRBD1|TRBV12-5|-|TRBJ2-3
TGTGCTAGTGGAGACAGGGGCCCTAGCACAGATACGCAGTATTTT
CASGDRGPSTDTQYF
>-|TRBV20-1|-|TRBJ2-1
TGCAGTGCTAGAGATCCGGCCCTCTTCTCCTACAATGAGCAGTTCTTC
CSARDPALFSYNEQFF
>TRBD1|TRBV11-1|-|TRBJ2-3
TGTGCCAGCAGGGATCCGGGACAGGGTCAAGATACGCAGTATTTT
CASRDPGQGQDTQYF
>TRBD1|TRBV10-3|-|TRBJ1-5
TGTGCCATCAGTGAAGGGGGACAGTTTGATCAGCCCCAGCATTTT
CAISEGGQFDQPQHF
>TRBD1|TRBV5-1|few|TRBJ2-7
TGCGCCAGCAGCCTGAGGACAGGGACCGCCGAGCAGTACTTC
CASSLRTGTAEQYF
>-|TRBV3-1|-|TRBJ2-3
TGTGCCAGCAGCCAAAACGGGGGCTGGGGGGACACAGATACGCAGTATTTT
CASSQNGGWGDTDTQYF
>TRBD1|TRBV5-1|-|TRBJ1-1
TGCGCCAGCAACCAGGGGGCGTACGGTGAAGCTTTCTTT
CASNQGAYGEAFF
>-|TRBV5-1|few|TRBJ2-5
TGCGCCAGCAGAATTCAGGGCTACAATGAGCAGTACTTC
CASRIQGYNEQYF
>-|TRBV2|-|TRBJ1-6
TGTGCCAGCAGCCCCCTGGGCCGTAACTATAATTCACCCCTCCACTTT
CASSPLGRNYNSPLHF
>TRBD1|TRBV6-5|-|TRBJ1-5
TGTGCCAGCAGTTACACCATAGACAGGGAGCAGCCCCAGCATTTT
CASSYTIDREQPQHF
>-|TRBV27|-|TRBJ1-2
TGTGCCAGCAGTACCAGTGGGGAATATGGCTACACCTTC
CASSTSGEYGYTF
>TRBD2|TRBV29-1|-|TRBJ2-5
TGCAGCGTTGCTTTTTACCGTCGGGGGGACCAAGAGACCCAGTACTTC
CSVAFYRRGDQETQYF
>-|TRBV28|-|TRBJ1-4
TGTGCCAGCAGTGACCGGAACAGGGATGAAAAACTGTTTTTT
CASSDRNRDEKLFF